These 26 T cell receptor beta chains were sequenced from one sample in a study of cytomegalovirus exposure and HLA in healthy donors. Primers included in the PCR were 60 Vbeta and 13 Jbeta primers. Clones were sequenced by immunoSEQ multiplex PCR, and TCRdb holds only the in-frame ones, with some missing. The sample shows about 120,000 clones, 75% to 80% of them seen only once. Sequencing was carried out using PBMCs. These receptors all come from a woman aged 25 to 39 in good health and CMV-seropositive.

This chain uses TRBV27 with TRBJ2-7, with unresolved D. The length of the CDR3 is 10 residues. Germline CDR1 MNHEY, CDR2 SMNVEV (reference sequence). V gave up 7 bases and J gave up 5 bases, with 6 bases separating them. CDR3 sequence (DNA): TGTGCCAGCATCGCGCACGAGCAGTACTTC. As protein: CASIAHEQYF.

The CDR3 loop reads CASRWDSWSSYEQYF. The CDR3 region has the DNA TGTGCCAGCAGGTGGGACTCCTGGAGCTCCTACGAGCAGTACTTC. The chain employs TRBV27 and TRBJ2-7; D may be TRBD2 (6 bases). Germline V gene sequence: CDR1 MNHEY, CDR2 SMNVEV (reference sequence). The length of the CDR3 is 15 residues. Trimming cost V 6 bases and J 0 bases, with 15 bases left between them.

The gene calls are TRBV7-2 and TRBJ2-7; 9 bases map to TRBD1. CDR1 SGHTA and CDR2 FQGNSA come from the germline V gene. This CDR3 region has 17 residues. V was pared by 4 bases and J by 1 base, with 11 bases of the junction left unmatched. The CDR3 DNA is TGTGCCAGCAGCTCCTTGGGAGGGGGACAGGGTTCCTACGAGCAGTACTTC. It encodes CASSSLGGGQGSYEQYF.

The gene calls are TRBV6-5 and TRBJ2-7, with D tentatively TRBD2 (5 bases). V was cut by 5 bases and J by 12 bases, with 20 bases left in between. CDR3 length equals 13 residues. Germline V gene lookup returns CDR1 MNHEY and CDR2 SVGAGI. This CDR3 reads CASSEDERTSRYF. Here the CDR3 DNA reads TGTGCCAGCAGTGAGGACGAGCGGACGTCTCGGTACTTC.

This chain's CDR3 is CASSMGANQPQHF. The CDR3 region has the DNA TGTGCCAGCAGTATGGGGGCGAATCAGCCCCAGCATTTT. This rearrangement joins TRBV2 to TRBJ1-5, with D possibly TRBD1 on 6 matching bases. CDR1 and CDR2 (germline): SNHLY, FYNNEI. This CDR3 comprises 13 residues. V was shortened by 5 bases and J by 4 bases, with 9 bases between the two germline ends.

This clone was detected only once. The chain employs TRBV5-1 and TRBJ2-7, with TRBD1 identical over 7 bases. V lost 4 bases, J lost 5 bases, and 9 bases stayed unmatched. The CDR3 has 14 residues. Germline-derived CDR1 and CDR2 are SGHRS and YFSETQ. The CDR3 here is CASSRQGVWDEQYF. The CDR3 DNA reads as TGCGCCAGCAGCAGACAGGGAGTGTGGGACGAGCAGTACTTC.

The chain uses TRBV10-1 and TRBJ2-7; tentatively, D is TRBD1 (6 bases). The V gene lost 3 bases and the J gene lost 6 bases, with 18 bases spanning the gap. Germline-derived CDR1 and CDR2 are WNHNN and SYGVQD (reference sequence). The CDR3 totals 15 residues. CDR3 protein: CASSDELAQGSEQYF. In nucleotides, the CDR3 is TGCGCCAGCAGTGATGAGCTAGCCCAGGGGTCCGAGCAGTACTTC.

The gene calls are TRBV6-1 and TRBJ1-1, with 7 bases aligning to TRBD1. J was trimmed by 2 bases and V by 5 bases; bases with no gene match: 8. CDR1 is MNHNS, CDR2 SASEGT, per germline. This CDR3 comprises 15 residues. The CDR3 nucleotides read TGTGCCAGCAGTCCCTCTTACAGGGGCAACACTGAAGCTTTCTTT. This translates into CASSPSYRGNTEAFF.

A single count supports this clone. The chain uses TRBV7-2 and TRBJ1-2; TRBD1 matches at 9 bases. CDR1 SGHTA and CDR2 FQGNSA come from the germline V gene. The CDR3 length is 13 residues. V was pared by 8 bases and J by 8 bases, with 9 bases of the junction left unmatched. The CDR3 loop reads CASFDRGVGGYTF. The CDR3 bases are TGTGCCAGCTTTGACAGGGGGGTAGGGGGCTACACCTTC.

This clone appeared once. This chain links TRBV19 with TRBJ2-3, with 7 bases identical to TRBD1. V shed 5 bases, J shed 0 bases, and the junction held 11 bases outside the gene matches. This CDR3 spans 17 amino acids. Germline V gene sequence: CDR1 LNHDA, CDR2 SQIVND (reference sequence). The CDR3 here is CASSPSDRPTSTDTQYF. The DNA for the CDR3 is TGTGCCAGTAGTCCTTCGGACAGGCCAACTAGCACAGATACGCAGTATTTT.

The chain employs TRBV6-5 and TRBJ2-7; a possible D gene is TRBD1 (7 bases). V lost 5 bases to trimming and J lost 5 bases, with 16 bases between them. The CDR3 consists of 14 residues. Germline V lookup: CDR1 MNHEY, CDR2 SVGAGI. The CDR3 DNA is TGTGCCAGCAGTCCCAGGGGCAGGGGGGACGAGCAGTACTTC. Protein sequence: CASSPRGRGDEQYF.

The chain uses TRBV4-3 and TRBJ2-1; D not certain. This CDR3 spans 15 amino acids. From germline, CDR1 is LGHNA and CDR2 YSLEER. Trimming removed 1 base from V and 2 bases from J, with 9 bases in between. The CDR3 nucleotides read TGCGCCAGCAGCCAAGGGGCAGATACCTACAATGAGCAGTTCTTC. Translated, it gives CASSQGADTYNEQFF.

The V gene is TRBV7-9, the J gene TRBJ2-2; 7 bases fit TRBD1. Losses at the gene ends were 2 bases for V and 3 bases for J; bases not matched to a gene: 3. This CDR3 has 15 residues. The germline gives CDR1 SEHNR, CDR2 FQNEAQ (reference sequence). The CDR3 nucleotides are TGTGCCAGCAGCTTAAGGGGGACAGACACCGGGGAGCTGTTTTTT. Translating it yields CASSLRGTDTGELFF.

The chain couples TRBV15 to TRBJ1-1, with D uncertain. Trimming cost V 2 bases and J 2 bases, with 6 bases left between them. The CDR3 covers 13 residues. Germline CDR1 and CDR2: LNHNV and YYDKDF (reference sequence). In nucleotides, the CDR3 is TGTGCCACCAGCAGATCACATAACACTGAAGCTTTCTTT. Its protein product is CATSRSHNTEAFF.

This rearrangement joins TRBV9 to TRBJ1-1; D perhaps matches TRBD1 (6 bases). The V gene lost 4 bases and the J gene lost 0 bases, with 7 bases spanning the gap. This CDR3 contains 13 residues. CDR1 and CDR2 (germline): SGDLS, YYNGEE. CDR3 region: CASSNRVNTEAFF. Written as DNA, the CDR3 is TGTGCCAGCAGCAACAGGGTGAACACTGAAGCTTTCTTT. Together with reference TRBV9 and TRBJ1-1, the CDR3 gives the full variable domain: DSGVTQTPKHLITATGQRVTLRCSPRSGDLSVYWYQQSLDQGLQFLIQYYNGEERAKGNILERFSAQQFPDLHSELNLSSLELGDSALYFCASSNRVNTEAFFGQGTRLTVV.

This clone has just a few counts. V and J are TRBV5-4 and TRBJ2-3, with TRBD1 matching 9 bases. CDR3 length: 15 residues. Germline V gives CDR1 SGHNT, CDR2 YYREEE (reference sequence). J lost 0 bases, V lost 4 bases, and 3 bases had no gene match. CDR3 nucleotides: TGTGCCAGCAGCCGTGACAGGGGGAGCACAGATACGCAGTATTTT. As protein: CASSRDRGSTDTQYF.

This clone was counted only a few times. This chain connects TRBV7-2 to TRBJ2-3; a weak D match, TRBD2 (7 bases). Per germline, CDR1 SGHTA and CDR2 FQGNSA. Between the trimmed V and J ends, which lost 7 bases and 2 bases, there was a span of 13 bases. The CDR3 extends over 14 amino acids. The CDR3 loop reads CASTLGGPTDTQYF. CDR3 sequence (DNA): TGTGCCAGCACTCTCGGGGGGCCCACAGATACGCAGTATTTT. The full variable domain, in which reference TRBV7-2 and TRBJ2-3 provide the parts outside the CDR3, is GAGVSQSPSNKVTEKGKDVELRCDPISGHTALYWYRQSLGQGLEFLIYFQGNSAPDKSGLPSDRFSAERTGGSVSTLTIQRTQQEDSAVYLCASTLGGPTDTQYFGPGTRLTVL.

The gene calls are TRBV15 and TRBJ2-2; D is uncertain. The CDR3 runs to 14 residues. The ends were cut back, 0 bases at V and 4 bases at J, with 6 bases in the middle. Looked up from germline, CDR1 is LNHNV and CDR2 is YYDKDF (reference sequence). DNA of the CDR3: TGTGCCACCAGCAGAGATTTGGCCACCGGGGAGCTGTTTTTT. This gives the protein CATSRDLATGELFF.

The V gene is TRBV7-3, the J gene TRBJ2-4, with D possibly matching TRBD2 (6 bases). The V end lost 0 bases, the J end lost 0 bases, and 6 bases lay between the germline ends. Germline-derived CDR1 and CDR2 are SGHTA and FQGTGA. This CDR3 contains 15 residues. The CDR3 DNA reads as TGTGCCAGCAGCTTAACGGGGGGAGCCAAAAACATTCAGTACTTC. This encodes CASSLTGGAKNIQYF.

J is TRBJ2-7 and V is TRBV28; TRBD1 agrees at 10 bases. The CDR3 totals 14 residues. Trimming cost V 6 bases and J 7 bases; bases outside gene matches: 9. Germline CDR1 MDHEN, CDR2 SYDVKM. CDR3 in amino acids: CASRYTTGGKEQYF. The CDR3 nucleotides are TGTGCCAGCAGATACACGACAGGGGGCAAAGAGCAGTACTTC.

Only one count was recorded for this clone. The CDR3 here is CAYRGDFTEAFF. As DNA, the CDR3 is TGTGCCTATCGGGGGGACTTCACTGAAGCTTTCTTT. V gene TRBV30 combines with J gene TRBJ1-1, with D maybe TRBD1 (5 bases). Per germline, CDR1 GTSNPN and CDR2 SVGIG (reference sequence). There are 12 residues in the CDR3. Deletions cut 7 bases from V and 4 bases from J, with 13 bases between.

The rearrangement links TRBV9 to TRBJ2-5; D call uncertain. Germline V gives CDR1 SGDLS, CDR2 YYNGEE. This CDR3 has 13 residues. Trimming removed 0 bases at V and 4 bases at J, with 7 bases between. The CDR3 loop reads CASSVGGLETQYF. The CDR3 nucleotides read TGTGCCAGCAGCGTAGGAGGTTTAGAGACCCAGTACTTC.

The CDR3 is CASSLTSGGAPDTQYF. The CDR3, as DNA: TGCGCCAGCAGCCTCACAAGCGGGGGGGCCCCCGATACGCAGTATTTT. This rearrangement joins TRBV5-1 to TRBJ2-3; TRBD2 matches 10 bases. The CDR3 is 16 residues long. Germline V gene lookup returns CDR1 SGHRS and CDR2 YFSETQ. The trim removed 4 bases at V and 6 bases at J, leaving 11 bases unmatched.

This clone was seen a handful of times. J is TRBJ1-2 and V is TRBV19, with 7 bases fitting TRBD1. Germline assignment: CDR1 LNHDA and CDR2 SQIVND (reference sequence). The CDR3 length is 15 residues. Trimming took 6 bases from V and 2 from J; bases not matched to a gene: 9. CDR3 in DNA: TGTGCCAGTAGCCTACTGACAGGGTCGAACTATGGCTACACCTTC. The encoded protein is CASSLLTGSNYGYTF.

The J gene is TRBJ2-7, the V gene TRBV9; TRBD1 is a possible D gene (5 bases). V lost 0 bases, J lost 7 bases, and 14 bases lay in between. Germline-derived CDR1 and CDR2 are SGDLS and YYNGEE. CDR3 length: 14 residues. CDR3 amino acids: CASSVDHRSGEQYF. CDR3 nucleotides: TGTGCCAGCAGCGTAGATCACAGGTCCGGGGAGCAGTACTTC. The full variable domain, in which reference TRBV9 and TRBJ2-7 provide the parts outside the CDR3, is DSGVTQTPKHLITATGQRVTLRCSPRSGDLSVYWYQQSLDQGLQFLIQYYNGEERAKGNILERFSAQQFPDLHSELNLSSLELGDSALYFCASSVDHRSGEQYFGPGTRLTVT.

CDR3 sequence (DNA): TGTGCCAGCAGTCAGCCGGGTGGGCGGGGCTTCGGGACCCAGTACTTC. Its protein product is CASSQPGGRGFGTQYF. The chain is built from TRBV27 and TRBJ2-5; possibly TRBD2 for D (6 bases). The CDR3 has 16 residues. Germline CDR1 and CDR2: MNHEY and SMNVEV (reference sequence). The V gene lost 5 bases and the J gene lost 7 bases, with 23 bases spanning the gap.